The source of this TCR beta chain is a study of blood T cell repertoires in COVID-19. The CDR3 length is 14 residues. Clones were read by immunoSEQ multiplex PCR, and TCRdb kept only the in-frame ones, dropping some. Here the sample spans some 130,000 clones, around four fifths being singletons. The chain recombines TRBV21-1 with TRBJ2-7; TRBD2 is the table's D call, not checked against the DNA. TRBV21-1 is classified as a pseudogene. This receptor was obtained from a man aged 60-69 years who had recovered from COVID-19. The sample taken for sequencing was peripheral blood. The CDR3 region is CASPRLAATYEQYF. CDR3 coding DNA: TGTGCCAGTCCAAGACTAGCGGCAACCTACGAGCAGTACTTC.